This T cell receptor beta chain originates from a study of blood T cell repertoires in COVID-19. For the study at large: Sources were T cells, B-cell-depleted T cells, or PBMCs; the material itself was cDNA or gDNA.

In the original processing: Amplified reference gene primers provided the basis for estimating nucleated cell counts. Method: immunoSEQ multiplex PCR; TCRdb's copy keeps in-frame clones and lacks some. The V and J calls and the clone size are those of that table, but D and trimming were determined from the DNA. The repertoire holds some 340,000 clones, about 85% seen once, with roughly 3.4% in the top ten. Trimming at V came to 0 bases and at J to 7 bases, leaving 6 bases not matched to a gene. CDR1 and CDR2 from the germline V gene are SGDLS and YYNGEE. The CDR3 has 14 residues. This sequence originates from a woman younger than 35 with acute or convalescent COVID-19. The rearrangement joins TRBV9 to TRBJ2-7; 8 bases fit TRBD1. Sequenced input: peripheral blood. CDR3 DNA sequence: TGTGCCAGCAGCGTAGACCAGGGGGCGAATGAGCAGTACTTC. The encoded protein is CASSVDQGANEQYF. Based on the CDR3 plus reference TRBV9 and TRBJ2-7, the full variable domain is DSGVTQTPKHLITATGQRVTLRCSPRSGDLSVYWYQQSLDQGLQFLIQYYNGEERAKGNILERFSAQQFPDLHSELNLSSLELGDSALYFCASSVDQGANEQYFGPGTRLTVT.